One and the same sample provided the 24 T cell receptor beta chains below, sequenced in a study of T cell responses to AZD1222 COVID-19 vaccine. Assay: immunoSEQ multiplex PCR; the TCRdb copy retains only in-frame clones and omits some. This table has about 120,000 clones, around 90% appearing once. The sample in question was peripheral blood, obtained 28 days after the second AZD1222 dose. These receptors were obtained from an adult who received the AZD1222 COVID-19 vaccine.

V and J are TRBV25-1 and TRBJ1-2; D ambiguous. The CDR3 contains 13 residues. The germline V and J ends were trimmed by 4 bases and 8 bases, with 14 bases remaining between them. Germline-derived CDR1 and CDR2 are MGHDK and SYGVNS. The chain's CDR3 is CASSVWGTGGYTF. CDR3 nucleotides: TGTGCCAGCAGTGTTTGGGGAACTGGGGGCTACACCTTC.

V usage is TRBV6-5 and J usage is TRBJ1-4; D gene unclear. From germline, CDR1 is MNHEY and CDR2 SVGAGI. There are 14 residues in the CDR3. With 5 bases removed from V and 5 bases from J, the gap between germline ends came to 12 bases. CDR3 nucleotide sequence: TGTGCCAGCAGTCTAGACACGAGCAATGAAAAACTGTTTTTT. This sequence encodes CASSLDTSNEKLFF.

CDR3 bases: TGTGCCAGCAGCTTAGTTTTCAGCCCGAACACTGAAGCTTTCTTT. Its translation: CASSLVFSPNTEAFF. J is TRBJ1-1 and V is TRBV7-2, with no clear D. This CDR3 comprises 15 residues. V lost 1 base and J 1 base, leaving 10 bases between the germline ends. Germline values: CDR1 SGHTA, CDR2 FQGNSA.

The chain joins TRBV5-4 to TRBJ2-5; TRBD2 matches 9 bases. V was pared by 0 bases and J by 2 bases, with 8 bases of the junction left unmatched. Germline CDR1 and CDR2: SGHNT and YYREEE (reference sequence). The CDR3 length is 17 residues. This CDR3 reads CASSLAALAGGQETQYF. CDR3 DNA sequence: TGTGCCAGCAGCTTGGCCGCATTGGCGGGGGGGCAAGAGACCCAGTACTTC.

This clone was recorded only once. This rearrangement joins TRBV5-1 to TRBJ1-1; D ambiguous. There are 13 residues in the CDR3. Trimming removed 3 bases from V and 1 base from J, with 7 bases in between. Germline values: CDR1 SGHRS, CDR2 YFSETQ. CDR3: CASSSPQNTEAFF. The CDR3 bases are TGCGCCAGCAGCTCCCCGCAGAACACTGAAGCTTTCTTT.

The V gene is TRBV30, the J gene TRBJ1-4; no definite D call. Germline lookup yields CDR1 GTSNPN and CDR2 SVGIG (reference sequence). CDR3 length: 14 amino acids. The V end was cut by 0 bases, the J end by 6 bases, with 11 bases between. This CDR3 reads CAWSVGSYDEKLFF. In DNA form, the CDR3 reads TGTGCCTGGAGTGTTGGGTCCTATGATGAAAAACTGTTTTTT. The variable domain in full, completed from reference TRBV30 and TRBJ1-4, reads SQTIHQWPATLVQPVGSPLSLECTVEGTSNPNLYWYRQAAGRGLQLLFYSVGIGQISSEVPQNLSASRPQDRQFILSSKKLLLSDSGFYLCAWSVGSYDEKLFFGSGTQLSVL.

This chain joins TRBV7-2 and TRBJ1-2, with a possible D match to TRBD1 (5 bases). With 5 bases removed from V and 8 bases from J, the gap between germline ends came to 18 bases. Germline V gene lookup returns CDR1 SGHTA and CDR2 FQGNSA. The CDR3 extends over 14 amino acids. The CDR3 bases are TGTGCCAGCAGCCCCCGGGGGAGGGGTGGAGGCTACACCTTC. It is translated as CASSPRGRGGGYTF. The full variable domain, in which reference TRBV7-2 and TRBJ1-2 provide the parts outside the CDR3, is GAGVSQSPSNKVTEKGKDVELRCDPISGHTALYWYRQSLGQGLEFLIYFQGNSAPDKSGLPSDRFSAERTGGSVSTLTIQRTQQEDSAVYLCASSPRGRGGGYTFGSGTRLTVV.

The rearrangement links TRBV5-1 to TRBJ2-5, with D uncertain. Germline CDR1 SGHRS, CDR2 YFSETQ. V was trimmed by 3 bases and J by 0 bases, leaving 9 bases between them. The CDR3 covers 14 residues. CDR3 nucleotides: TGCGCCAGCAGCTCTGACGGATACCAAGAGACCCAGTACTTC. Translated: CASSSDGYQETQYF.

This clone appeared a single time. The chain uses TRBV11-3 and TRBJ2-1; 10 nucleotides agree with TRBD2. CDR3 size: 17 residues. V dropped 1 base and J dropped 5; count of bases not matched to a gene: 8. In germline, CDR1 is SGHNT, CDR2 YENEEA. The CDR3: CASSLGTGTSEDNEQFF. For the CDR3, the DNA is TGTGCCAGCAGCTTAGGTACCGGGACTAGCGAGGACAATGAGCAGTTCTTC.

This clone has a handful of counts. This chain uses TRBV27 with TRBJ2-1, with 7 positions matching TRBD1. This CDR3 comprises 14 residues. Per the germline V gene, CDR1 is MNHEY and CDR2 is SMNVEV (reference sequence). V gave up 8 bases and J gave up 7 bases; unmatched junction bases: 11. CDR3 region: CASGDRVLGNEQFF. For the CDR3, the DNA is TGTGCCAGCGGAGACAGGGTACTGGGGAATGAGCAGTTCTTC.

CDR3 residues: CASSSTARSPLHF. The CDR3 DNA follows: TGTGCCAGCTCATCTACAGCGAGGTCACCCCTCCACTTT. The chain combines TRBV18 with TRBJ1-6; no definite D call. There are 13 residues in the CDR3. V lost 5 bases and J 10 bases, leaving 12 bases between the germline ends. Per germline, CDR1 KGHSH and CDR2 LQKENI.

This chain uses TRBV29-1 with TRBJ1-2; TRBD1 matches 8 bases. Germline loops: CDR1 SQVTM, CDR2 ANQGSEA. Unmatched junction bases numbered 8, after V lost 4 bases and J lost 4 bases. CDR3 size: 14 residues. The CDR3 bases are TGCAGCGTTGGCGCAGGGGGCGCTACCTATGGCTACACCTTC. This encodes CSVGAGGATYGYTF.

This clone was recorded only once. This chain connects TRBV7-8 to TRBJ1-4; 7 bases fit TRBD1. The ends lost 5 bases at V and 8 bases at J; junction bases unmatched: 11. CDR1 is SGHVS and CDR2 is FQNEAQ in the germline V gene. CDR3 length equals 15 residues. CDR3 residues: CASSLGPTGPEKLFF. The DNA of the CDR3 is TGTGCCAGCAGCCTGGGTCCGACAGGGCCCGAAAAACTGTTTTTT.

This rearrangement joins TRBV6-5 to TRBJ1-2; D is undetermined. This CDR3 has 14 amino acids. Germline lookup yields CDR1 MNHEY and CDR2 SVGAGI. Trimming stripped 2 bases from V and 4 bases from J, with 11 bases between. CDR3: CASSYLDRVYGYTF. CDR3 DNA: TGTGCCAGCAGTTACCTGGACCGCGTCTATGGCTACACCTTC.

This chain joins TRBV10-2 and TRBJ1-1; 9 bases fit TRBD1. The CDR3 spans 17 residues. Germline assignment: CDR1 WSHSY and CDR2 SAAADI. V lost 3 bases, J lost 0 bases, and 8 bases stayed unmatched. This chain's CDR3 is CASSDRGTGSLNTEAFF. Here the CDR3 DNA reads TGCGCCAGCAGTGACCGAGGGACAGGGTCCTTGAACACTGAAGCTTTCTTT.

V usage is TRBV18 and J usage is TRBJ1-4; TRBD1 might be the D (6 bases). There are 17 residues in the CDR3. From germline, CDR1 is KGHSH and CDR2 LQKENI. V was cut by 3 bases and J by 0 bases, with 14 bases left in between. CDR3 loop: CASSPLQGGATNEKLFF. The CDR3 DNA reads as TGTGCCAGCTCACCGCTACAGGGCGGGGCAACTAATGAAAAACTGTTTTTT.

In the case of this clone: The identical CDR3 is also encoded by other nucleotide sequences in the sample. The gene calls are TRBV7-2 and TRBJ1-5; D ambiguous. The length of the CDR3 is 13 residues. CDR1 and CDR2 from the germline V gene are SGHTA and FQGNSA. V was cut by 4 bases and J by 0 bases, with 4 bases left in between. Here the CDR3 reads CASSSNSNQPQHF. The CDR3 nucleotides read TGTGCCAGCAGCTCCAATAGCAATCAGCCCCAGCATTTT.

There are a few counts of this clone. The CDR3 bases are TGTGCCAGCAGCGGTTCGGGGGGCCTCACAACTGAAGCTTTCTTT. Translated, it gives CASSGSGGLTTEAFF. The chain combines TRBV6-5 with TRBJ1-1; a weak D match, TRBD1 (6 bases). Germline loops: CDR1 MNHEY, CDR2 SVGAGI. V lost 6 bases to trimming and J lost 5 bases, with 19 bases between them. There are 15 residues in the CDR3.

This clone appeared once. This chain connects TRBV5-1 to TRBJ2-3, with D possibly matching TRBD2 (5 bases). The ends were cut back, 0 bases at V and 5 bases at J, with 13 bases in the middle. The CDR3 totals 15 residues. Germline V CDR1 and CDR2: SGHRS, YFSETQ. The CDR3 bases are TGCGCCAGCAGCTTGGGTACGGGGATACGAGATACGCAGTATTTT. Translation: CASSLGTGIRDTQYF.

The chain carries TRBV4-3 and TRBJ1-4; D perhaps matches TRBD1 (6 bases). This CDR3 is built from 15 residues. In germline, CDR1 is LGHNA, CDR2 YSLEER. V dropped 1 base and J dropped 4 bases, with 10 bases sitting between them. CDR3 loop: CASSQGGGGNEKLFF. As DNA, the CDR3 is TGCGCCAGCAGCCAAGGGGGGGGCGGTAATGAAAAACTGTTTTTT.

This clone has just a few counts. V gene TRBV3-1 (or the pseudogene TRBV3-2) combines with J gene TRBJ1-3, with TRBD1 matching 8 bases. The CDR3 contains 17 residues. Germline CDR1 and CDR2: LGHDT and YNNKEL (reference sequence). Germline trimming cut 3 bases from V and 0 bases from J; bases unmatched to any gene: 7. The CDR3, as DNA: TGTGCCAGCAGCCAGCAGGGGGCTCTCAGCTCTGGAAACACCATATATTTT. Amino acid sequence: CASSQQGALSSGNTIYF.

DNA of the CDR3: TGCGCCAGCAGCTTGGCCGGGGGACGTGGCTACACCTTC. The encoded protein is CASSLAGGRGYTF. The chain employs TRBV5-1 and TRBJ1-2; D possibly corresponds to TRBD1 (5 bases). Germline V gene sequence: CDR1 SGHRS, CDR2 YFSETQ. The CDR3 sequence is 13 residues long. V lost 0 bases to trimming and J lost 7 bases, with 10 bases between them.

The chain is built from TRBV4-2 and TRBJ1-1, with 7 bases fitting TRBD1. Germline loops: CDR1 LGHNA, CDR2 YNFKEQ. Trimming cost V 4 bases and J 3 bases; bases outside gene matches: 8. The CDR3 loop spans 15 amino acids. Written as DNA, the CDR3 is TGTGCCAGCAGCCCTGCGTCGGGACAGTACACTGAAGCTTTCTTT. This translates into CASSPASGQYTEAFF.

In regard to this clone: Other DNA sequences in the sample encode the same CDR3. The rearrangement joins TRBV3-1 (or the pseudogene TRBV3-2) to TRBJ1-1, with D uncertain. The CDR3 consists of 13 residues. Germline V lookup: CDR1 LGHDT, CDR2 YNNKEL (reference sequence). Trimming removed 1 base at V and 2 bases at J, with 5 bases between. This CDR3 reads CASSQVGNTEAFF. CDR3 nucleotides: TGTGCCAGCAGCCAAGTGGGAAACACTGAAGCTTTCTTT.